Presented here are 6 T cell receptor beta chains from one specimen sequenced in a study of regulatory T cells. No antigens are known for them. Notes on the study in general: Hydrophobic residues at CDR3 positions 6 and 7 were enriched in conventional CD4+ T cells of CD3G-deficient patients.

Primers: 52 TRBV forward and 13 TRBJ reverse. The data were produced by immunoSEQ multiplex PCR, yet TCRdb's version contains in-frame clones alone and is incomplete. The sample shows about 34,000 clones, more than 85% of them seen only once. The sample consisted of conventional CD4+ T cells sorted from blood. Receptor source: a child under 10 years old with CD3G deficiency.

The genes are TRBV7-8 and TRBJ2-3; 9 bases are a match to TRBD2. V was clipped by 3 bases and J by 6 bases; unmatched bases: 7. The CDR3 is 15 amino acids. CDR1 and CDR2 from the germline V gene are SGHVS and FQNEAQ. CDR3: CASSFAGGRVDTQYF. The CDR3 DNA sequence: TGTGCCAGCAGCTTTGCGGGAGGGCGGGTGGATACGCAGTATTTT.

The genes are TRBV19 and TRBJ1-1, with 7 nucleotides matching TRBD1. Germline-derived CDR1 and CDR2 are LNHDA and SQIVND (reference sequence). The J segment lost 6 bases and the V segment lost 8 bases, leaving 9 bases of the junction unmatched. The CDR3 sequence is 13 residues long. CDR3 in amino acids: CASHPTGLAEAFF. CDR3 bases: TGTGCCAGTCACCCGACAGGGTTGGCTGAAGCTTTCTTT.

J is TRBJ2-3 and V is TRBV5-1; D may be TRBD2 (6 bases). Germline lookup yields CDR1 SGHRS and CDR2 YFSETQ. V dropped 0 bases and J dropped 2 bases, with 13 bases sitting between them. CDR3 size: 16 residues. This CDR3 is CASSLGGLAATDTQYF. The CDR3 DNA sequence: TGCGCCAGCAGCTTGGGAGGTTTAGCGGCCACAGATACGCAGTATTTT.

The chain employs TRBV19 and TRBJ1-6; 9 bases are a match to TRBD1. V lost 8 bases, J lost 10 bases, and 6 bases stayed unmatched. The germline V gene encodes CDR1 LNHDA and CDR2 SQIVND (reference sequence). CDR3 length: 13 residues. This CDR3 reads CASARDRESPLHF. The DNA for the CDR3 is TGTGCCAGTGCGAGGGACAGGGAATCACCCCTCCACTTT.

This clone came up once. V usage is TRBV28 and J usage is TRBJ2-1; 7 bases map to TRBD2. The CDR3 loop spans 13 amino acids. The germline V gene has CDR1 MDHEN and CDR2 SYDVKM. V dropped 6 bases and J dropped 9; count of bases not matched to a gene: 8. The CDR3 region has the DNA TGTGCCAGCAGCCGACTAGCTGCGGGTGAGCAGTTCTTC. Protein sequence: CASSRLAAGEQFF. The full variable domain, in which reference TRBV28 and TRBJ2-1 provide the parts outside the CDR3, is DVKVTQSSRYLVKRTGEKVFLECVQDMDHENMFWYRQDPGLGLRLIYFSYDVKMKEKGDIPEGYSVSREKKERFSLILESASTNQTSMYLCASSRLAAGEQFFGPGTRLTVL.

A few counts support this clone. The CDR3 sequence: CASSYSARPYEQYF. The CDR3 nucleotides are TGTGCCAGCAGTTACTCAGCCAGGCCCTACGAGCAGTACTTC. This sequence joins TRBV6-6 and TRBJ2-7; D is uncertain. Per germline, CDR1 MNHNY and CDR2 SVGAGI (reference sequence). Trimming removed 0 bases at V and 2 bases at J, with 8 bases between. The CDR3 has 14 amino acids.